These 5 T cell receptor beta chains were sequenced from one sample in a study of tumor-infiltrating lymphocytes in primary liver carcinoma. The investigators made TCR beta cDNA from 500 ng total RNA, using a constant-region primer. Generation of the TCR beta libraries relied on three nested multiplex PCR rounds using slightly modified ARM-PCR. A C-beta reverse primer was combined with TRBV1-TRBV30 forward primers in the first two PCR rounds, and each round had approximately 10 cycles. TCRdb re-analysed the multiplex PCR reads in MiXCR, keeping a single row per CDR3 protein. The sample records 300,000 to 400,000 distinct CDR3 sequences, 65% being singletons. The authors took blood RNA from unsorted whole blood and also extracted germline DNA. The specimen sequenced was peripheral blood. The source is a man in his forties or fifties with primary liver carcinoma and hepatitis B virus infection.

A word on this clonotype: Without the conserved terminal phenylalanine or tryptophan, this CDR3 likely stems from a read error. The V and J genes are TRBV6-2 or TRBV6-3 and TRBJ2-5, with a weak D call TRBD1 (5 bases). The CDR3 is 15 residues long. Looked up from germline, CDR1 is MNHEY and CDR2 is SVGEGT. V gave up 6 bases and J gave up 6 bases, with 20 bases separating them. The CDR3 sequence is CASSQGEWVAQTQYL. The CDR3 region has the DNA TGTGCCAGCAGCCAGGGCGAGTGGGTTGCGCAGACCCAGTACCTC.

V and J are TRBV28 and TRBJ2-7; TRBD1 aligns across 8 bases. The V and J ends lost 6 bases and 4 bases, in that order; junction bases with no gene match: 8. This CDR3 has 14 amino acids. The germline V gene encodes CDR1 MDHEN and CDR2 SYDVKM. The CDR3 nucleotides read TGTGCCAGCAGGGTCGGACAGGGAATATACGAGCAGTACTTC. Its protein product is CASRVGQGIYEQYF.

This clonotype turned up a few times. In nucleotides, the CDR3 is TGTGCCAGCAGCCGGGACGGGACAGGGGATTATAATTCACCCCTCCACTTT. Translated, it gives CASSRDGTGDYNSPLHF. V is TRBV4-2 and J is TRBJ1-6, with TRBD1 identical over 10 bases. J lost 4 bases, V lost 4 bases, and 7 bases had no gene match. There are 17 residues in the CDR3. Per germline, CDR1 LGHNA and CDR2 YNFKEQ.

A note on this clonotype: At one boundary the junction diverges from the germline segment, which might be a read error. This chain joins TRBV11-2 and TRBJ2-7; TRBD2 matches at 10 bases. Germline CDR1 reads SGHAT; CDR2 reads FQNNGV. This CDR3 is built from 16 residues. CDR3 DNA sequence: TGTGCCAGCAGCGAGGGACTAGCGCCCGCCCTTGACGAGCACTACTTC. Translated, it gives CASSEGLAPALDEHYF.

Comment on this clonotype: One end of the junction is discordant with germline, which a read error may explain. This chain uses TRBV18 with TRBJ2-3; the D is unclear. Germline CDR1 KGHSH, CDR2 LQKENI. The CDR3 totals 14 residues. CDR3 amino acids: CTSSPLGTPDPQYF. As DNA, the CDR3 is TGTACCAGCTCACCTTTAGGCACCCCAGACCCGCAGTATTTT.